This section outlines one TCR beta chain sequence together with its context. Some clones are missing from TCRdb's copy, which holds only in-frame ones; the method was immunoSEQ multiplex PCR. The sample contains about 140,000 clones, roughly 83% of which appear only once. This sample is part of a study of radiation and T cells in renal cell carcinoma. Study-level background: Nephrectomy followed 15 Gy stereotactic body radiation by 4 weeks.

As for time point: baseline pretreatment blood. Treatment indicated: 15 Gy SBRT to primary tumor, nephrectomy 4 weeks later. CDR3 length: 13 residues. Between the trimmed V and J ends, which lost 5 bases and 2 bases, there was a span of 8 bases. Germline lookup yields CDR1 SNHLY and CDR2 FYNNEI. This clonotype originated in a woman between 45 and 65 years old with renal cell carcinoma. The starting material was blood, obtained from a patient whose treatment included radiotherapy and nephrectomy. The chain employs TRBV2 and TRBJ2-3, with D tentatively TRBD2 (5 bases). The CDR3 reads CASSWGATDTQYF. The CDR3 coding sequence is TGTGCCAGCAGTTGGGGAGCCACAGATACGCAGTATTTT.